Sequencing of this TCR beta chain was carried out in a study of T cell responses to AZD1222 COVID-19 vaccine. This clone was found once. What it binds is not known. TCRdb keeps only in-frame clones here, not all; method: immunoSEQ multiplex PCR. Of over 95,000 clones in the sample, 88% were seen once. Second doses that came at about 4 or about 12 weeks were put together. Per germline, CDR1 LGHNA and CDR2 YNFKEQ. The CDR3 has 14 residues. Trimming took 6 bases from V and 4 from J, leaving 15 bases between them. Study-wide results and limits: The donor group comprised mostly white British people and more females; the analysis possibly underestimated clonal diversity. Baseline seropositivity characterized only a handful of AZD1222 recipients. Following two doses of AZD1222, Spike-specific TCR breadth and depth rose.

Sequencing was performed on peripheral blood, taken 28 days after the second AZD1222 dose. The clonotype originates from an adult who received the AZD1222 COVID-19 vaccine. This sequence joins TRBV4-2 and TRBJ1-2; D is unclear. The CDR3 here is CASRHNEQIYGYTF. CDR3 nucleotide sequence: TGTGCCAGCAGGCATAACGAACAGATCTATGGCTACACCTTC.